This passage covers 2 T cell receptor beta chains from one sample sequenced in a study of shared clonotypes between healthy human individuals. The data were produced by immunoSEQ multiplex PCR, yet TCRdb's version contains in-frame clones alone and is incomplete. The sample includes about 2.4 million clones, under 95% of them seen just once. The material sequenced was naive CD4+ T cells from PBMCs. The subset was: CD45RA+ positively selected. The receptors derive from a man aged 18 to 29 in good health. Some clones in this sample may be carry-over from other donors' samples.

This sequence joins TRBV27 and TRBJ1-2; D is unclear. V was pared by 5 bases and J by 11 bases, with 24 bases between. Germline CDR1 MNHEY, CDR2 SMNVEV (reference sequence). The CDR3 has 15 amino acids. The CDR3 reads CASSPIHLLPSGYTF. DNA for the CDR3: TGTGCCAGCAGTCCTATTCACCTCCTTCCCAGTGGGTACACCTTC.

As for this clone: Distinct nucleotide sequences in the sample also encode this CDR3. Written as DNA, the CDR3 is TGCGCCAGCAGCTTGATAGCGGGAGGTTCTAATGAGCAGTTCTTC. It specifies CASSLIAGGSNEQFF. V usage is TRBV5-1 and J usage is TRBJ2-1; 10 positions agree with TRBD2. This CDR3 is built from 15 residues. V shed 1 base and J 7 bases; nucleotides not matched to a gene: 5. Germline CDR1 and CDR2: SGHRS and YFSETQ.